These T cell receptor beta chains were read from a single sample in a study of cytomegalovirus exposure and HLA in healthy donors. Assay used: immunoSEQ multiplex PCR; TCRdb lists only in-frame clones, some missing. The sample shows approximately 120,000 clones, over 60% of them seen only once. The sample comprised PBMCs. The receptors originated from a female donor in good health and CMV-seronegative. Each CDR3 is given with its conserved first and last residue. The order of the fields is D gene, J gene, V gene, clone size, CDR3 protein, CDR3 DNA. A D gene is named only where the DNA matches it firmly. Clone size is shown for a subset of rows, as once, few, many or a class of expanded clone.

d_gene: NA
j_gene: TRBJ1-3
v_gene: TRBV6-1
abundance: once
CDR3aa: CASSEAQWSGSRNTIYF
CDR3nt: TGTGCCAGCAGTGAAGCGCAGTGGTCAGGTTCCAGAAACACCATATATTTT

d_gene: TRBD1
j_gene: TRBJ2-5
v_gene: TRBV2
abundance: NA
CDR3aa: CASSGQGGLETQYF
CDR3nt: TGTGCCAGCAGTGGACAGGGGGGATTGGAGACCCAGTACTTC

d_gene: TRBD2
j_gene: TRBJ2-1
v_gene: TRBV13
abundance: NA
CDR3aa: CASSYTGTSGLNEQFF
CDR3nt: TGTGCCAGCAGCTATACCGGGACTAGCGGCCTTAATGAGCAGTTCTTC

d_gene: TRBD1
j_gene: TRBJ1-5
v_gene: TRBV6-5
abundance: NA
CDR3aa: CASRVDRDGPQHF
CDR3nt: TGTGCCAGCAGAGTGGACAGGGATGGCCCCCAGCATTTT

d_gene: NA
j_gene: TRBJ2-7
v_gene: TRBV11-3
abundance: few
CDR3aa: CASSWGGRGEQYF
CDR3nt: TGTGCCAGCAGCTGGGGGGGGCGAGGCGAGCAGTACTTC

d_gene: NA
j_gene: TRBJ2-6
v_gene: TRBV5-8
abundance: NA
CDR3aa: CASSLGVSVGANVLTF
CDR3nt: TGTGCCAGCAGCCTAGGGGTTTCTGTCGGGGCCAACGTCCTGACTTTC

d_gene: NA
j_gene: TRBJ1-1
v_gene: TRBV18
abundance: once
CDR3aa: CASSPHPPRPNTEAFF
CDR3nt: TGTGCCAGCTCACCACACCCACCTAGGCCGAACACTGAAGCTTTCTTT

d_gene: NA
j_gene: TRBJ2-1
v_gene: TRBV18
abundance: few
CDR3aa: CASSPPSGNEQFF
CDR3nt: TGTGCCAGCTCACCACCTAGCGGCAATGAGCAGTTCTTC

d_gene: TRBD2
j_gene: TRBJ2-5
v_gene: TRBV6-5
abundance: NA
CDR3aa: CASSFPGSGVQYF
CDR3nt: TGTGCCAGCAGTTTCCCGGGTAGCGGGGTTCAGTACTTC

d_gene: NA
j_gene: TRBJ2-7
v_gene: TRBV2
abundance: few
CDR3aa: CACRQASWEQYF
CDR3nt: TGTGCCTGTCGACAGGCATCCTGGGAGCAGTACTTC

d_gene: TRBD2
j_gene: TRBJ2-7
v_gene: TRBV19
abundance: NA
CDR3aa: CASSGGLADIVQYF
CDR3nt: TGTGCCAGTAGCGGGGGACTAGCGGACATCGTGCAGTACTTC

d_gene: TRBD2
j_gene: TRBJ2-1
v_gene: TRBV6-1
abundance: NA
CDR3aa: CASSEARFWGLAGNNEQFF
CDR3nt: TGTGCCAGCAGTGAAGCGCGGTTCTGGGGACTAGCGGGAAACAATGAGCAGTTCTTC

d_gene: NA
j_gene: TRBJ1-1
v_gene: TRBV11-2
abundance: few
CDR3aa: CASSLGGQENTEAFF
CDR3nt: TGTGCCAGCAGCTTAGGGGGGCAGGAAAACACTGAAGCTTTCTTT

d_gene: NA
j_gene: TRBJ1-1
v_gene: TRBV29-1
abundance: once
CDR3aa: CSVGRGTGGFF
CDR3nt: NA

d_gene: NA
j_gene: TRBJ1-5
v_gene: TRBV19
abundance: NA
CDR3aa: CASSMQKGSFPQHF
CDR3nt: TGTGCCAGTAGTATGCAGAAGGGGTCCTTCCCCCAGCATTTT

d_gene: NA
j_gene: TRBJ1-6
v_gene: TRBV5-1
abundance: NA
CDR3aa: CASSLAEEYNSPLHF
CDR3nt: TGCGCCAGCAGCTTGGCGGAGGAATATAATTCACCCCTCCACTTT

d_gene: TRBD2
j_gene: TRBJ2-1
v_gene: TRBV11-2
abundance: NA
CDR3aa: CASSSQRESGGEQFF
CDR3nt: TGTGCCAGCAGCTCCCAGCGGGAGTCGGGGGGTGAGCAGTTCTTC

d_gene: NA
j_gene: TRBJ1-1
v_gene: TRBV9
abundance: NA
CDR3aa: CASSRGQAAIEAFF
CDR3nt: TGTGCCAGCAGCAGAGGGCAGGCAGCCATTGAAGCTTTCTTT

d_gene: NA
j_gene: TRBJ2-2
v_gene: TRBV9
abundance: few
CDR3aa: CASSVRPNGVNTGELFF
CDR3nt: TGTGCCAGCAGCGTACGTCCAAACGGGGTTAACACCGGGGAGCTGTTTTTT

d_gene: NA
j_gene: TRBJ2-4
v_gene: TRBV15
abundance: NA
CDR3aa: CATAPGDLAKNIQYF
CDR3nt: TGTGCCACCGCCCCGGGGGACCTAGCCAAAAACATTCAGTACTTC

d_gene: TRBD2
j_gene: TRBJ2-7
v_gene: TRBV5-4
abundance: NA
CDR3aa: CASSLGTSGSYEQYF
CDR3nt: TGTGCCAGCAGCTTGGGGACTAGCGGGAGTTACGAGCAGTACTTC

d_gene: TRBD1
j_gene: TRBJ2-7
v_gene: TRBV7-9
abundance: NA
CDR3aa: CSSSLGYSGDRTYEQYF
CDR3nt: TGTTCCAGCAGCTTAGGCTACTCCGGGGACAGAACCTACGAGCAGTACTTC

d_gene: NA
j_gene: TRBJ2-7
v_gene: TRBV10-3
abundance: NA
CDR3aa: CAISETMRGEQYF
CDR3nt: TGTGCCATCAGTGAAACTATGCGGGGCGAGCAGTACTTC

d_gene: TRBD1
j_gene: TRBJ1-1
v_gene: TRBV30
abundance: NA
CDR3aa: CAWGQGIAEAFF
CDR3nt: TGTGCCTGGGGACAGGGGATCGCTGAAGCTTTCTTT